One sample yielded the 23 T cell receptor beta chains listed below, sequenced in a study of T cell repertoires in cytomegalovirus infection. TCRdb passed the reads through MiXCR, listing each CDR3 protein once. Of about 920,000 distinct CDR3 sequences listed, roughly 31% are singletons. For these receptors, no antigen is known. The source was cultured CD8+ T cells from PBMCs, collected from culture after CMV antigen stimulation. Source of these receptors: a human donor in good health (CMV status not recorded). Some clones in this sample may be carry-over from other donors' samples.

As for this clonotype: Mismatch with germline at one junction end may stem from a read error. The chain recombines TRBV19 with TRBJ1-2; D remains unclear. The length of the CDR3 is 13 residues. Germline CDR1 and CDR2: LNHDA and SQIVND (reference sequence). The CDR3 sequence is CASSHRSRDGLNF. DNA for the CDR3: TGTGCCAGTAGCCATAGGAGCCGTGACGGACTTAACTTC.

Only one count was recorded for this clonotype. The chain has TRBV2 and TRBJ2-1, with 10 bases identical to TRBD2. Germline lookup yields CDR1 SNHLY and CDR2 FYNNEI. The CDR3 has 14 residues. Trimming removed 9 bases from V and 8 bases from J; junction bases left unmatched: 10. CDR3 sequence: CASLKRGGGDEQFF. The CDR3 DNA follows: TGTGCCAGTCTAAAGCGGGGGGGCGGTGATGAGCAGTTCTTC.

This rearrangement joins TRBV7-8 to TRBJ1-2; possible D gene TRBD1, 5 bases. This CDR3 is 16 amino acids long. V was pared by 2 bases and J by 4 bases, with 17 bases between. Germline V gene sequence: CDR1 SGHVS, CDR2 FQNEAQ. CDR3: CASSLRGLDVFYGYTF. The CDR3 nucleotides read TGTGCCAGCAGCTTAAGGGGCTTGGACGTCTTCTATGGCTACACCTTC.

The V gene is TRBV27, the J gene TRBJ1-5; TRBD1 might be the D (5 bases). This CDR3 region has 14 residues. From germline, CDR1 is MNHEY and CDR2 SMNVEV (reference sequence). V was trimmed by 7 bases and J by 7 bases, leaving 17 bases between them. The CDR3 loop reads CASNFLGGGQPQHF. In DNA form, the CDR3 reads TGTGCCAGCAATTTTCTGGGGGGAGGCCAGCCCCAGCATTTT.

V is TRBV9 and J is TRBJ1-1; weak D call: TRBD1 (5 bases). The V end was cut by 7 bases, the J end by 4 bases, with 17 bases between. The CDR3 is made up of 14 amino acids. Per the germline V gene, CDR1 is SGDLS and CDR2 is YYNGEE. Written as DNA, the CDR3 is TGTGCCAGCGGCCCAACCAGGGAGCCCACTGAAGCTTTCTTT. It specifies CASGPTREPTEAFF.

The chain carries TRBV28 and TRBJ2-3, with D possibly called TRBD1 or TRBD2 (6 bases each). The V and J ends lost 4 bases and 4 bases respectively, with 24 bases between them. Looked up from germline, CDR1 is MDHEN and CDR2 is SYDVKM. CDR3 length equals 18 residues. The CDR3 coding sequence is TGTGCCAGCAGTTCGGGGGTACGCAGGACAGCGGACGCAGATACGCAGTATTTT. It encodes CASSSGVRRTADADTQYF. Drawing the rest from reference TRBV28 and TRBJ2-3, the complete variable domain is DVKVTQSSRYLVKRTGEKVFLECVQDMDHENMFWYRQDPGLGLRLIYFSYDVKMKEKGDIPEGYSVSREKKERFSLILESASTNQTSMYLCASSSGVRRTADADTQYFGPGTRLTVL.

The genes are TRBV18 and TRBJ1-5, with D unclear. V lost 3 bases to trimming and J lost 5 bases, with 17 bases between them. Germline CDR1 KGHSH, CDR2 LQKENI. The CDR3 runs to 16 residues. In nucleotides, the CDR3 is TGTGCCAGCTCACCGTTAGGAGCTCATCGGGATCAGCCCCAGCATTTT. It translates to CASSPLGAHRDQPQHF.

V and J are TRBV6-5 and TRBJ1-1; 8 bases map to TRBD1. Per germline, CDR1 MNHEY and CDR2 SVGAGI. CDR3 length equals 14 residues. V trimming: 6 bases; J trimming: 5 bases; junction bases outside the gene matches: 8. DNA of the CDR3: TGTGCCAGCAGAGACAGGGGTTTGTGGACTGAAGCTTTCTTT. Protein: CASRDRGLWTEAFF.

This clonotype was recorded at least ten times. This sequence joins TRBV7-2 and TRBJ2-3; D is unresolved. CDR1 is SGHTA and CDR2 is FQGNSA in the germline V gene. The CDR3 extends over 13 amino acids. Trimming removed 4 bases from V and 2 bases from J, with 7 bases in between. DNA of the CDR3: TGTGCCAGCAGCTCGATTAACACAGATACGCAGTATTTT. This encodes CASSSINTDTQYF.

This clonotype was picked up a small number of times. The CDR3 region is CASSPEGGWHGYTF. In DNA, the CDR3 is TGTGCCAGCAGTCCCGAAGGGGGTTGGCATGGCTACACCTTC. V gene TRBV27 combines with J gene TRBJ1-2; D possibly corresponds to TRBD1 (6 bases). V dropped 5 bases and J dropped 6 bases, with 16 bases sitting between them. Per the germline V gene, CDR1 is MNHEY and CDR2 is SMNVEV (reference sequence). The CDR3 is 14 residues long.

Regarding this clonotype: One end of the junction fails to match germline, which may point to a read error. The rearrangement uses TRBV7-9 and TRBJ2-1; D is perhaps TRBD1 (6 bases). CDR1 and CDR2 from the germline V gene are SEHNR and FQNEAQ (reference sequence). The CDR3 has 15 amino acids. The CDR3 DNA is TGTGCCAGCAGCTCAACAGGGAGCTCCTACAATGGGCAGTTCTTC. This gives the protein CASSSTGSSYNGQFF.

The chain has TRBV7-8 and TRBJ1-5, with TRBD1 identical over 8 bases. The CDR3 is 16 residues long. The V gene end was trimmed by 5 bases and the J gene end by 3 bases; junction bases not matched to a gene: 9. Germline V lookup: CDR1 SGHVS, CDR2 FQNEAQ. CDR3 coding DNA: TGTGCCAGCAGCGAACAGGACAGGGTGTACAATCAGCCCCAGCATTTT. It specifies CASSEQDRVYNQPQHF.

This CDR3 is CASSFLRENTGELFF. In nucleotides, the CDR3 is TGCGCCAGCAGCTTCCTACGGGAGAACACCGGGGAGCTGTTTTTT. The chain recombines TRBV5-1 with TRBJ2-2; tentatively, D is TRBD2 (5 bases). With 2 bases removed from V and 1 base from J, the gap between germline ends came to 9 bases. Germline values: CDR1 SGHRS, CDR2 YFSETQ. This CDR3 contains 15 residues.

This clonotype was recorded many times. This chain's CDR3 is CASSPTGGLHEQFF. As DNA, the CDR3 is TGTGCCAGCAGCCCCACGGGAGGGCTCCATGAGCAGTTCTTC. The rearrangement uses TRBV7-3 and TRBJ2-1; the match to TRBD2 covers 8 bases. Unmatched junction bases numbered 8, after V lost 5 bases and J lost 8 bases. The CDR3 is 14 amino acids. CDR1 is SGHTA and CDR2 is FQGTGA in the germline V gene.

This clonotype was detected many times. This rearrangement joins TRBV7-2 to TRBJ2-1; no definite D call. Trimming stripped 3 bases from V and 4 bases from J, with 13 bases between. CDR1 and CDR2 from the germline V gene are SGHTA and FQGNSA. This CDR3 has 15 residues. The CDR3 reads CASSFRDEGYNEQFF. CDR3 nucleotide sequence: TGTGCCAGCAGCTTTCGTGACGAAGGGTACAATGAGCAGTTCTTC.

This clonotype has more than one count but fewer than ten. The genes are TRBV6-2 or TRBV6-3 and TRBJ2-6; 9 bases align to TRBD2. V dropped 4 bases and J dropped 4; count of bases not matched to a gene: 8. CDR1 and CDR2 from the germline V gene are MNHEY and SVGEGT. The CDR3 consists of 17 residues. CDR3 residues: CASSSSGVKRGANVLTF. In nucleotides, the CDR3 is TGTGCCAGCAGTTCTAGCGGGGTAAAGCGCGGGGCCAACGTCCTGACTTTC.

This clonotype turned up a few times. The rearrangement uses TRBV6-2 or TRBV6-3 and TRBJ2-3; D is ambiguous. The CDR3 spans 17 residues. V lost 1 base to trimming and J lost 0 bases, with 14 bases between them. CDR1 is MNHEY and CDR2 is SVGEGT in the germline V gene. In DNA, the CDR3 is TGTGCCAGCAGTTACTACAGAGCGATTACTAGCACAGATACGCAGTATTTT. As protein: CASSYYRAITSTDTQYF.

The gene calls are TRBV2 and TRBJ1-2; TRBD1 matches 9 bases. The J segment lost 8 bases and the V segment lost 3 bases, leaving 13 bases of the junction unmatched. Germline values: CDR1 SNHLY, CDR2 FYNNEI. There are 16 residues in the CDR3. Here the CDR3 reads CASSEDRGQRVDGYTF. For the CDR3, the DNA is TGTGCCAGCAGTGAGGACAGGGGACAGAGGGTTGACGGCTACACCTTC.

This chain uses TRBV4-3 with TRBJ2-5, with D unresolved. V was shortened by 1 base and J by 0 bases, with 9 bases between the two germline ends. Germline V CDR1 and CDR2: LGHNA, YSLEER. The CDR3 sequence is 15 residues long. DNA for the CDR3: TGCGCCAGCAGCCAAGGGACGTACCACCAAGAGACCCAGTACTTC. This gives the protein CASSQGTYHQETQYF.

This clonotype was seen only a few times. V gene TRBV11-2 combines with J gene TRBJ2-5, with D perhaps TRBD1 or TRBD2 (5 bases each). This CDR3 contains 14 residues. V shed 5 bases and J shed 5 bases, with 15 bases lying between them. CDR1 is SGHAT and CDR2 is FQNNGV in the germline V gene. CDR3 sequence: CASSPPGPPETQYF. CDR3 nucleotides: TGTGCCAGCAGCCCCCCGGGGCCTCCGGAGACCCAGTACTTC.

This clonotype has only a few counts. The chain has TRBV19 and TRBJ2-1, with TRBD2 matching 7 bases. The CDR3 extends over 15 amino acids. Trimming cost V 4 bases and J 4 bases; bases outside gene matches: 7. Germline lookup yields CDR1 LNHDA and CDR2 SQIVND (reference sequence). This CDR3 is CASSNGASGYNEQFF. The CDR3 DNA reads as TGTGCCAGTAGTAACGGGGCTAGCGGATACAATGAGCAGTTCTTC.

This clonotype was picked up a small number of times. The CDR3 nucleotides are TGCGCCAGTGATTCAGGGTTCTATGGCTACACCTTC. Translated, it gives CASDSGFYGYTF. The genes are TRBV10-2 and TRBJ1-2; possibly TRBD1 for D (5 bases). V dropped 9 bases and J dropped 4 bases, with 12 bases sitting between them. The germline gives CDR1 WSHSY, CDR2 SAAADI. The CDR3 has 12 residues.

This clonotype appeared a few times. This chain joins TRBV7-3 and TRBJ1-1; D call uncertain. The germline CDR1 and CDR2 sequences are SGHTA and FQGTGA. CDR3 length: 13 residues. V was pared by 5 bases and J by 0 bases, with 7 bases between. CDR3 protein: CASSTFLNTEAFF. The CDR3 DNA is TGTGCCAGCAGCACCTTCTTGAACACTGAAGCTTTCTTT.